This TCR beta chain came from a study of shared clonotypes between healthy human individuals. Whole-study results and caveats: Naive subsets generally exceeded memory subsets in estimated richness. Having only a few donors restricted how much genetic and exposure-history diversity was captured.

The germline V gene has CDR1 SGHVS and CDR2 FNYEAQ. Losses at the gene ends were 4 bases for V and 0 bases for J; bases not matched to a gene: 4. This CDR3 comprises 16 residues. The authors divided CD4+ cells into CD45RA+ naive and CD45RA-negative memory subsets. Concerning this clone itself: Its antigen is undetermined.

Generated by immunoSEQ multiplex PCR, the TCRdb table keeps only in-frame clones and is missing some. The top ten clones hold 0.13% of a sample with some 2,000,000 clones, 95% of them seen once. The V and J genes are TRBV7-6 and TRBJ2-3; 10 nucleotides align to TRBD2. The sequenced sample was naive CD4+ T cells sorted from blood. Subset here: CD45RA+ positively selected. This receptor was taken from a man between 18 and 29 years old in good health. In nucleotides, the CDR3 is TGTGCCAGCAGCTCCATACTAGCGGGAAGCACAGATACGCAGTATTTT. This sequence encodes CASSSILAGSTDTQYF.